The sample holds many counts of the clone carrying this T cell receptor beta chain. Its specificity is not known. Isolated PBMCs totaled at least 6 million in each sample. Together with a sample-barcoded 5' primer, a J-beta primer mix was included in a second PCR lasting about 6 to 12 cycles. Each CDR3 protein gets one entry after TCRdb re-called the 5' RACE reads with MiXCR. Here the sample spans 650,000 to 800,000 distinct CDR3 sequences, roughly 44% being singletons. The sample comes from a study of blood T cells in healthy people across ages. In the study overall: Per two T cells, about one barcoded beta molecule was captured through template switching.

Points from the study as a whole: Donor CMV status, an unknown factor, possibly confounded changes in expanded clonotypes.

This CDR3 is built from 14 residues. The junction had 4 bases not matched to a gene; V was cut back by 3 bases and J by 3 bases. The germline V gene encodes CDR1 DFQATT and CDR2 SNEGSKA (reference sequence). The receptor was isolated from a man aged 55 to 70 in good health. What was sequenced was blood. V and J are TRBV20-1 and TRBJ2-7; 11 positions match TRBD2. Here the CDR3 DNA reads TGCAGTGCTAGCCCTAGCGGGGGGAACTACGAGCAGTACTTC. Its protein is CSASPSGGNYEQYF.